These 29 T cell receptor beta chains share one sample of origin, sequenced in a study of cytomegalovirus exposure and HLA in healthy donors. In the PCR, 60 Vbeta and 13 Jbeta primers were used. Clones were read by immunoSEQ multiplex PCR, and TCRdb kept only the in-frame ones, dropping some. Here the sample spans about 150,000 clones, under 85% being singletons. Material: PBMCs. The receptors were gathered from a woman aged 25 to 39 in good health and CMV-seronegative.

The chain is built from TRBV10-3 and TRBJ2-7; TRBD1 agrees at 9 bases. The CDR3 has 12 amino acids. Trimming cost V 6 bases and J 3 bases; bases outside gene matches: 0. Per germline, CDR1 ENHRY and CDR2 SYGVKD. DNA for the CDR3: TGTGCCATCAGGGACAGGGGCTACGAGCAGTACTTC. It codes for CAIRDRGYEQYF.

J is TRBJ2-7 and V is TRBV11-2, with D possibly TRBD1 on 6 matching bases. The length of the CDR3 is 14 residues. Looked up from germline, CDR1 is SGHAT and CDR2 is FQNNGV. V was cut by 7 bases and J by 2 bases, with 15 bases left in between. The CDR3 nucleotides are TGTGCCAGCACCAGACGTGGGGGCCCCTACGAGCAGTACTTC. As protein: CASTRRGGPYEQYF.

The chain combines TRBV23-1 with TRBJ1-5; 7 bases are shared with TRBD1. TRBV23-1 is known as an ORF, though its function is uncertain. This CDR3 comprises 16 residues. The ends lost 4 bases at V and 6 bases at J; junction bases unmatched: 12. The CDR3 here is CASSPTEGATGQPQHF. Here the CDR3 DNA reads TGCGCCAGCAGTCCCACCGAGGGGGCGACGGGTCAGCCCCAGCATTTT.

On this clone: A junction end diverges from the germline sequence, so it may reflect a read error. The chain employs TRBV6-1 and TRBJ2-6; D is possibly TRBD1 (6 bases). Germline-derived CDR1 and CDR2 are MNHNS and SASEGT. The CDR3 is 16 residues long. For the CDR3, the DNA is TGTGCCAGCAGTGACCCTTACAGGGCCGGGGCCAACGGCCTGACTTTC. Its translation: CASSDPYRAGANGLTF.

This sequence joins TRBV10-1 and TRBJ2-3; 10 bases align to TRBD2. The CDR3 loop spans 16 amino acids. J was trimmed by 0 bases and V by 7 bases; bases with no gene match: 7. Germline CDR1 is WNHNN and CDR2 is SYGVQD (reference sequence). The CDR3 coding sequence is TGCGCCAGCAATACAAAGGGACTAGCGAGCACAGATACGCAGTATTTT. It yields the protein CASNTKGLASTDTQYF.

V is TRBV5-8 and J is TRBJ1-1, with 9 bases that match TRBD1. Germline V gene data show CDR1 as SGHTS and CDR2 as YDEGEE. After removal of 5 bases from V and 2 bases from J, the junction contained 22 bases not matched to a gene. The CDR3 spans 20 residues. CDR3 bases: TGTGCCAGCAGTGACGGACAGGGGAGGTCCCCCTTCGAGACTAACACTGAAGCTTTCTTT. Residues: CASSDGQGRSPFETNTEAFF.

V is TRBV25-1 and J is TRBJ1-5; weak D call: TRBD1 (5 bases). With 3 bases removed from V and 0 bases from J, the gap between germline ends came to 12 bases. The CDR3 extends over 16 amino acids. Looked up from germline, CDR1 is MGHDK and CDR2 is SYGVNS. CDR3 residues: CASSDSRDYSNQPQHF. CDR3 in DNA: TGTGCCAGCAGTGACTCCCGGGACTATAGCAATCAGCCCCAGCATTTT.

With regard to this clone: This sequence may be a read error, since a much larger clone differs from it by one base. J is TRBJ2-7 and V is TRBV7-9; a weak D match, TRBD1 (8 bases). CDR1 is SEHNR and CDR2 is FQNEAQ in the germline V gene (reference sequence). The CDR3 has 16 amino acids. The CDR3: CSSSRGGGQASYEQYF. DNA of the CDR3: TGTTCCAGCAGCCGTGGGGGGGGACAGGCTTCCTACGAGCAGTACTTC.

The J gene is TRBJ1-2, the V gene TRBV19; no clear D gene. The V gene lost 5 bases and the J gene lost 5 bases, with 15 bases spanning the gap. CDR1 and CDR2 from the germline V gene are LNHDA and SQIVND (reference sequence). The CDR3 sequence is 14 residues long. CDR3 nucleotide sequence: TGTGCCAGTAGTGCAGATTCCCCAAGATATGGCTACACCTTC. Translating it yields CASSADSPRYGYTF.

The CDR3 region has the DNA TGTGCCACGATCCAGACAGCTCTGAACACTGAAGCTTTCTTT. This gives the protein CATIQTALNTEAFF. The chain is built from TRBV10-3 and TRBJ1-1; D might be TRBD1 (5 bases). Trimming took off 10 bases at V and 0 bases at J, with 15 bases between the two ends. CDR1 is ENHRY and CDR2 is SYGVKD in the germline V gene. This CDR3 has 14 residues.

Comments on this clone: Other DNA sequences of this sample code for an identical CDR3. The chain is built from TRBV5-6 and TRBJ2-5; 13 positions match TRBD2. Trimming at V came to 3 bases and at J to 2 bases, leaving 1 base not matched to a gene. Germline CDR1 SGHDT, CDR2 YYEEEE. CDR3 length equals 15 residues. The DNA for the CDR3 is TGTGCCAGCAGCTCACTAGCGGGGGGGCAAGAGACCCAGTACTTC. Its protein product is CASSSLAGGQETQYF.

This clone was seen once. The CDR3 reads CASSIGGTGHYEQYF. The CDR3 DNA reads as TGTGCCAGCAGTATTGGCGGGACAGGCCACTACGAGCAGTACTTC. The gene calls are TRBV27 and TRBJ2-7, with 8 bases aligning to TRBD1. With V trimmed by 5 bases and J by 3 bases, 9 bases remained unmatched. The CDR3 runs to 15 residues. CDR1 is MNHEY and CDR2 is SMNVEV in the germline V gene (reference sequence).

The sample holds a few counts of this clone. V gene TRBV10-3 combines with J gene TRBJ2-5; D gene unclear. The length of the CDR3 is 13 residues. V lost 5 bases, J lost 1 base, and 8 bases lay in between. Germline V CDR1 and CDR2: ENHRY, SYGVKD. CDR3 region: CAISRSIQETQYF. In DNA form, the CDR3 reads TGTGCCATCAGTCGTAGTATCCAAGAGACCCAGTACTTC.

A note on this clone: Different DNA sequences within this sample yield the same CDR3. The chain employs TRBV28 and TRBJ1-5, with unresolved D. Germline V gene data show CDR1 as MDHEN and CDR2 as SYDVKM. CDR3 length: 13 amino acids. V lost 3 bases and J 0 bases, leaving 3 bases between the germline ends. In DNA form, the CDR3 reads TGTGCCAGCAGTTTTAATAGCAATCAGCCCCAGCATTTT. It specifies CASSFNSNQPQHF.

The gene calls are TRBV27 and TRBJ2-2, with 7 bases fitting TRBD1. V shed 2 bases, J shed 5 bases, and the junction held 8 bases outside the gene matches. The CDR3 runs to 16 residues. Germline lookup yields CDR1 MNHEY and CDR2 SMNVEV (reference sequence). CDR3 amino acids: CASSLRQGWRTGELFF. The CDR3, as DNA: TGTGCCAGCAGTTTACGACAGGGTTGGAGGACCGGGGAGCTGTTTTTT.

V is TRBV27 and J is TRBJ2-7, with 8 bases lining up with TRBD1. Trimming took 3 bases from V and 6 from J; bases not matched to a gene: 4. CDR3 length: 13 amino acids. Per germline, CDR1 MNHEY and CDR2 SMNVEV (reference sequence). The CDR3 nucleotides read TGTGCCAGCAGTTTTGGGACAGGAAGCGAGCAGTACTTC. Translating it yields CASSFGTGSEQYF.

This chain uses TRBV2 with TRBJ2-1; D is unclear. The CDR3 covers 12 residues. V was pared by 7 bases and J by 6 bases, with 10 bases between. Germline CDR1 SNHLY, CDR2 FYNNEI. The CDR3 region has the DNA TGTGCCAGCACAACTCTAGGCAATGAGCAGTTCTTC. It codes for CASTTLGNEQFF.

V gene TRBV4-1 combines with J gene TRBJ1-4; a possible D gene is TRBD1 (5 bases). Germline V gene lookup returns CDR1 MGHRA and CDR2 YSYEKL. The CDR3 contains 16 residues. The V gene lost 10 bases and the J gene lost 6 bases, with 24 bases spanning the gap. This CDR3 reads CATAAGGVTWDEKLFF. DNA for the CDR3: TGCGCCACAGCAGCGGGGGGGGTAACCTGGGATGAAAAACTGTTTTTT.

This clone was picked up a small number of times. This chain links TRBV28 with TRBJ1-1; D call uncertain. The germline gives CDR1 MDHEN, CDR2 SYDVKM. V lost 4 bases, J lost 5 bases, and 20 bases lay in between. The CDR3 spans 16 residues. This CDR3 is CASSSSSYSSRTEAFF. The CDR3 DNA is TGTGCCAGCAGTTCCTCAAGCTACTCATCTAGGACTGAAGCTTTCTTT.

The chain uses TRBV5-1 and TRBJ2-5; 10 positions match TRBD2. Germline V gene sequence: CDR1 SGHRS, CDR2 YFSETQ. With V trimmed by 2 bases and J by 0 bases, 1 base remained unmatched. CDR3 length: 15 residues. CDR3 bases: TGCGCCAGCAGCTTTACTAGCGGGGACCAAGAGACCCAGTACTTC. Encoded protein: CASSFTSGDQETQYF.

The DNA of the CDR3 is TGTGCCGCTGGAGGGGACTCGGACGGGGGCTACACCTTC. Translation: CAAGGDSDGGYTF. V and J are TRBV2 and TRBJ1-2; a possible D gene is TRBD1 (5 bases). The CDR3 has 13 amino acids. Trimming stripped 11 bases from V and 8 bases from J, with 21 bases between. Germline CDR1 reads SNHLY; CDR2 reads FYNNEI.

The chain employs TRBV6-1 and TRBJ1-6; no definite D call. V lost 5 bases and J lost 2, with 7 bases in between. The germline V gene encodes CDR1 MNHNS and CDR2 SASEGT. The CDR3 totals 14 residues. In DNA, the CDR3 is TGTGCCAGCAGTCGGGATACCTATAATTCACCCCTCCACTTT. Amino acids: CASSRDTYNSPLHF.

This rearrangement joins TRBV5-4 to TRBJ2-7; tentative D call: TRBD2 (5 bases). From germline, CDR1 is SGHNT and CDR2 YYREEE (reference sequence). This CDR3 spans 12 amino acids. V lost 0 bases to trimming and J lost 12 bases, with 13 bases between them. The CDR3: CASSLGPGSSYF. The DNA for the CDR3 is TGTGCCAGCAGCTTGGGCCCGGGATCTTCGTACTTC.

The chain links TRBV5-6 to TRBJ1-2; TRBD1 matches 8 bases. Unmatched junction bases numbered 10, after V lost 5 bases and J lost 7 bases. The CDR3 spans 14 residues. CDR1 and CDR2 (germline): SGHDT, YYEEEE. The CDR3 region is CASSQDRGVGGYTF. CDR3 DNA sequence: TGTGCCAGCAGTCAAGACAGGGGCGTCGGTGGCTACACCTTC.

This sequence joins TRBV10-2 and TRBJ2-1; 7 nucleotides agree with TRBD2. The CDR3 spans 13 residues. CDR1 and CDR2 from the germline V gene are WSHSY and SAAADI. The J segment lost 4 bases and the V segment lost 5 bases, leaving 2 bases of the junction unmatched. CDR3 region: CASSPGLYNEQFF. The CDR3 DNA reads TGCGCCAGCAGTCCGGGACTATACAATGAGCAGTTCTTC.

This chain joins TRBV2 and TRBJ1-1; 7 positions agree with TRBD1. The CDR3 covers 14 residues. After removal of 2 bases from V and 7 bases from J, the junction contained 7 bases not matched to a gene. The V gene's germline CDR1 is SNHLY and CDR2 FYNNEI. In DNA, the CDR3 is TGTGCCAGCAGTGAAAAGGCCCGGGACAGTGAAGCTTTCTTT. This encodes CASSEKARDSEAFF.

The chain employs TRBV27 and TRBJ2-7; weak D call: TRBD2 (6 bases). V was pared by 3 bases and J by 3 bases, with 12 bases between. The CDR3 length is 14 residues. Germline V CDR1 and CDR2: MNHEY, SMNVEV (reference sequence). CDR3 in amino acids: CASSFSGGVYEQYF. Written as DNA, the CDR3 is TGTGCCAGCAGTTTCTCCGGGGGAGTCTACGAGCAGTACTTC.

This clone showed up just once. CDR3 sequence (DNA): TGTGCCAGCAGCTCGCCCGGACAGGGCAACGAGCAGTACTTC. Protein sequence: CASSSPGQGNEQYF. V and J are TRBV5-4 and TRBJ2-7, with 8 bases matching TRBD1. This CDR3 is built from 14 residues. Looked up from germline, CDR1 is SGHNT and CDR2 is YYREEE (reference sequence). The ends lost 3 bases at V and 5 bases at J; junction bases unmatched: 7.

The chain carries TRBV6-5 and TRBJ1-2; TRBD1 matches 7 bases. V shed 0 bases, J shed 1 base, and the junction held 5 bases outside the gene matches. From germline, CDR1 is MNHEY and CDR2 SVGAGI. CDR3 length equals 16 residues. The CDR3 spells CASSYSPGQFNYGYTF. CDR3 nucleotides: TGTGCCAGCAGTTACTCACCGGGACAGTTTAACTATGGCTACACCTTC.